Sequencing of this T cell receptor beta chain was carried out in a study of CD8+ T cells in alopecia areata. Treatment denoted: oral pan-JAK inhibitor, 5-10 mg twice daily. CDR1 and CDR2 (germline): LGHNA, YNFKEQ. Trimming removed 3 bases from V and 4 bases from J; junction bases left unmatched: 7. The CDR3 length is 16 residues. Extracted RNA was reverse transcribed into cDNA, the sequencing template. The method was immunoSEQ multiplex PCR; TCRdb's version includes in-frame clones alone and lacks a portion of them. In the table there are around 200,000 clones, over 60% of which are singletons. The chain is built from TRBV4-2 and TRBJ2-1, with TRBD1 matching 9 bases. The sequence derives from a human donor with alopecia areata. The material was CD4+ T cells sorted from blood, obtained at week 4, from a patient treated with tofacitinib. The CDR3 DNA is TGTGCCAGCAGCCATGGATTCGGGACAGGGTACAATGAGCAGTTCTTC. The encoded protein is CASSHGFGTGYNEQFF.